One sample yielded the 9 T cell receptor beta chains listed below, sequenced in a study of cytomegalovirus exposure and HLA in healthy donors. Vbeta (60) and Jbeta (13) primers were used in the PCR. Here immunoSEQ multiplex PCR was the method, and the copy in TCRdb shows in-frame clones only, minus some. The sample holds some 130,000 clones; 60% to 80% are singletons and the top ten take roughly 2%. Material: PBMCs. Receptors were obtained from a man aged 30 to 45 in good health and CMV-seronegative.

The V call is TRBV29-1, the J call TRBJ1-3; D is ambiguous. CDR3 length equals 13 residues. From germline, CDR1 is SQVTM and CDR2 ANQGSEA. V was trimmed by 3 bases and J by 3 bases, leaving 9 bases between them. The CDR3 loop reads CSVEGPLGNTIYF. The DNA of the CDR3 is TGCAGCGTTGAGGGCCCACTTGGAAACACCATATATTTT.

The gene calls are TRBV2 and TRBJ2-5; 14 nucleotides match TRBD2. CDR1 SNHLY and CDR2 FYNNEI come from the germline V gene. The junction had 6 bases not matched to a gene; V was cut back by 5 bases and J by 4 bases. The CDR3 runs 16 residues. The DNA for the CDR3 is TGTGCCAGCAGTAGGGGACTAGCGGGAGCTGTAGAGACCCAGTACTTC. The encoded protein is CASSRGLAGAVETQYF.

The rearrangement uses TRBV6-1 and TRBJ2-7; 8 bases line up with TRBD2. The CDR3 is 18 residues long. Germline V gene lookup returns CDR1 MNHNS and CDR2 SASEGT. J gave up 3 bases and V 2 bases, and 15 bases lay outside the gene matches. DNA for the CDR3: TGTGCCAGCAGTGAAACCAGCTATTTAGCGGGATCAGTCTACGAGCAGTACTTC. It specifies CASSETSYLAGSVYEQYF.

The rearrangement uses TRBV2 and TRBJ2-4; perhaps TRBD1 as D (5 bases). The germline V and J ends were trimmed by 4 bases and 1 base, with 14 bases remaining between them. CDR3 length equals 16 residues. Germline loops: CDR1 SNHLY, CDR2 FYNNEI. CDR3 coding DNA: TGTGCCAGCAGTGGAACACCCCAGGGCGCCAAAAACATTCAGTACTTC. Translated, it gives CASSGTPQGAKNIQYF. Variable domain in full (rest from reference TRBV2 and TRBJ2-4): EPEVTQTPSHQVTQMGQEVILRCVPISNHLYFYWYRQILGQKVEFLVSFYNNEISEKSEIFDDQFSVERPDGSNFTLKIRSTKLEDSAMYFCASSGTPQGAKNIQYFGAGTRLSVL.

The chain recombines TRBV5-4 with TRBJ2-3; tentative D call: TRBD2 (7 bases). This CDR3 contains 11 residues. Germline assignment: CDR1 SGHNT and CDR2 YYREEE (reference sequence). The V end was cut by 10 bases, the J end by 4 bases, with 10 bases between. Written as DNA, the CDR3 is TGTGCCTTAGGGGGGGCAGATACGCAGTATTTT. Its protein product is CALGGADTQYF. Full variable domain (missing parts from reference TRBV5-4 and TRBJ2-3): ETGVTQSPTHLIKTRGQQVTLRCSSQSGHNTVSWYQQALGQGPQFIFQYYREEENGRGNFPPRFSGLQFPNYSSELNVNALELDDSALYLCALGGADTQYFGPGTRLTVL.

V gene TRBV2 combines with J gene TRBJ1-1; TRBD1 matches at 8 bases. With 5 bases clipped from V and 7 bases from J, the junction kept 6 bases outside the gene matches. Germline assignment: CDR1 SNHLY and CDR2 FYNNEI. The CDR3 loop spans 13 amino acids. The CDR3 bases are TGTGCCAGCAGTCTCAGGGGGCAGGGTGAAGCTTTCTTT. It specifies CASSLRGQGEAFF.

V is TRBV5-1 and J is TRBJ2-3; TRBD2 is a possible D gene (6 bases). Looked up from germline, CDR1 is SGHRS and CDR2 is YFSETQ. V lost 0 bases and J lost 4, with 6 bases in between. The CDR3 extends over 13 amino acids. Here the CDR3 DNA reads TGCGCCAGCAGCTTGGGCGGGGCAGATACGCAGTATTTT. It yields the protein CASSLGGADTQYF. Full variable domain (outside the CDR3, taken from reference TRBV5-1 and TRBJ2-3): KAGVTQTPRYLIKTRGQQVTLSCSPISGHRSVSWYQQTPGQGLQFLFEYFSETQRNKGNFPGRFSGRQFSNSRSEMNVSTLELGDSALYLCASSLGGADTQYFGPGTRLTVL.

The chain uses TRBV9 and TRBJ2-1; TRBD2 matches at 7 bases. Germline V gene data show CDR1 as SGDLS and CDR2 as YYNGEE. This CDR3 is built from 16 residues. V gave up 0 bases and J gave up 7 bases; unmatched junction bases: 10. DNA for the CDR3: TGTGCCAGCAGCGTAGGAAGTAGCGGGTTTGGGAATGAGCAGTTCTTC. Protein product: CASSVGSSGFGNEQFF.

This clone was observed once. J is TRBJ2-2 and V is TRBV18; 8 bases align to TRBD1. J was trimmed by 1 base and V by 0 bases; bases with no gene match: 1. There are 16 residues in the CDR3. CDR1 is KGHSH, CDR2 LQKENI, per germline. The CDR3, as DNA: TGTGCCAGCTCACCACCCACAGGGGGGAACACCGGGGAGCTGTTTTTT. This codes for CASSPPTGGNTGELFF.